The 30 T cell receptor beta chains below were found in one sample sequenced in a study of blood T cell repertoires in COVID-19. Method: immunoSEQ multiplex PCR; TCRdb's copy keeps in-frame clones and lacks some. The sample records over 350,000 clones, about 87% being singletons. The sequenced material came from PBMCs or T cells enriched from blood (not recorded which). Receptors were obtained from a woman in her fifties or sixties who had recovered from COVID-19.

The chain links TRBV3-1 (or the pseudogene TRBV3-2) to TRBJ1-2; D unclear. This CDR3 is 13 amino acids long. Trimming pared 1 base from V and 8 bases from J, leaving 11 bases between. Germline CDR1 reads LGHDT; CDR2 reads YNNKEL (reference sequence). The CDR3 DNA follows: TGTGCCAGCAGCCAAGGGAGGGCGTCGGGCTACACCTTC. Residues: CASSQGRASGYTF.

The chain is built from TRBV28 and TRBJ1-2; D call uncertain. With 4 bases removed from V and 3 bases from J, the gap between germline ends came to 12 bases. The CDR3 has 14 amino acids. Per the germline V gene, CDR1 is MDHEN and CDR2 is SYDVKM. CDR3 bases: TGTGCCAGCAGTTCACCGAGCACCCACTATGGCTACACCTTC. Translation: CASSSPSTHYGYTF.

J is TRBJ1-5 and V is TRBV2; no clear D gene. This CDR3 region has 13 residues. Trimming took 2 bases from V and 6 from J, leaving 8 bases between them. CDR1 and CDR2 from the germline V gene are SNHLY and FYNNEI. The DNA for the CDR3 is TGTGCCAGCAGTGAACTAGCGTTTCAGCCCCAGCATTTT. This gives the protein CASSELAFQPQHF.

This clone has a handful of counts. The CDR3: CASSRDRGSYNSPLHF. The DNA of the CDR3 is TGTGCCAGCAGCCGGGACAGGGGATCCTATAATTCACCCCTCCACTTT. This sequence joins TRBV3-1 (or the pseudogene TRBV3-2) and TRBJ1-6, with TRBD1 identical over 10 bases. The CDR3 is 16 amino acids. J gave up 1 base and V 4 bases, and 1 base lay outside the gene matches. From germline, CDR1 is LGHDT and CDR2 YNNKEL (reference sequence).

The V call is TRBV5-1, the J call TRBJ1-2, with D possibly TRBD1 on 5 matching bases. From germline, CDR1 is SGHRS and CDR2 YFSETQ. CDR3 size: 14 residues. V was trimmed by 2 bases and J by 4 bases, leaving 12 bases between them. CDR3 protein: CASSLDSQFYGYTF. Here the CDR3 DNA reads TGCGCCAGCAGCTTAGACAGCCAGTTCTATGGCTACACCTTC.

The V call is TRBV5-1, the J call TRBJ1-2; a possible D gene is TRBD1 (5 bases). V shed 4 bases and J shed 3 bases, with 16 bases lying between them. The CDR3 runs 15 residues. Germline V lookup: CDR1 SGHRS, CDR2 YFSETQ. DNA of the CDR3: TGCGCCAGCAGCCGCCAGGGTGTCATCGACTATGGCTACACCTTC. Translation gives CASSRQGVIDYGYTF.

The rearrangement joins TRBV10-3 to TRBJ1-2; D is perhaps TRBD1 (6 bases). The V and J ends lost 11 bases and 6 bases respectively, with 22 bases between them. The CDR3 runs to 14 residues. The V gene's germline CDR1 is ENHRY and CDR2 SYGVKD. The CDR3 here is CALGNPWDKDGYTF. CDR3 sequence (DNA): TGTGCCCTAGGTAACCCCTGGGACAAAGATGGCTACACCTTC.

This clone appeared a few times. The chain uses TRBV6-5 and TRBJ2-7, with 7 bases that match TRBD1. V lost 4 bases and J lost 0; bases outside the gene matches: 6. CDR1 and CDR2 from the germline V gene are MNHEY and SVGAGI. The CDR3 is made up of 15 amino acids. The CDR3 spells CASSSRTGSSYEQYF. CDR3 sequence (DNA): TGTGCCAGCAGTTCCCGGACAGGATCCTCCTACGAGCAGTACTTC.

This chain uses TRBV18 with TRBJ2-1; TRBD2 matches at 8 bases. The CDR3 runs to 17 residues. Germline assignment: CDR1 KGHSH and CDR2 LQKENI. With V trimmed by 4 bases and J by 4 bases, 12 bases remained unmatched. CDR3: CASSLESGTRPYNEQFF. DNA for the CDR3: TGTGCCAGCTCACTTGAATCCGGGACTAGACCATACAATGAGCAGTTCTTC.

CDR3 in DNA: TGTGCCATCAGTGAGGGCAGAAACTATGGCTACACCTTC. Encoded protein: CAISEGRNYGYTF. This chain joins TRBV10-3 and TRBJ1-2; D is unresolved. The V gene's germline CDR1 is ENHRY and CDR2 SYGVKD. The CDR3 is 13 amino acids. V lost 2 bases and J lost 2, with 6 bases in between.

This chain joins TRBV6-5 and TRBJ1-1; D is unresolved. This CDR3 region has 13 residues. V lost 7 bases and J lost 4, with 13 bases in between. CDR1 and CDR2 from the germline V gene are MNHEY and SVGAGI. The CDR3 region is CASNEGASTEAFF. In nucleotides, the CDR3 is TGTGCCAGCAACGAGGGCGCGTCCACTGAAGCTTTCTTT.

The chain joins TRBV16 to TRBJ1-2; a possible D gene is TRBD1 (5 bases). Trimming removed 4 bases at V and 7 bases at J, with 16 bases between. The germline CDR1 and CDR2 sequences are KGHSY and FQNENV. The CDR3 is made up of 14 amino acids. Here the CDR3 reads CASSPQAGRSGYTF. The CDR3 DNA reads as TGTGCCAGCAGCCCCCAGGCAGGGAGGAGTGGCTACACCTTC.

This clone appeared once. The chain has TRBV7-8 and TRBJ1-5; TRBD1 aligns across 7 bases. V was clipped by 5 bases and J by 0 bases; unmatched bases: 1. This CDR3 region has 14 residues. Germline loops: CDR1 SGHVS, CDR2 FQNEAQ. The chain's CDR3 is CASSPGGSNQPQHF. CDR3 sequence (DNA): TGTGCCAGCAGCCCAGGGGGTAGCAATCAGCCCCAGCATTTT.

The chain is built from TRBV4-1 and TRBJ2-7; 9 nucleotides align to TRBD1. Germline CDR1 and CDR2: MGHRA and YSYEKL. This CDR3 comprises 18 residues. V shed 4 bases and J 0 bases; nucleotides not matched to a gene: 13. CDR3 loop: CASSPFGTGYRGSYEQYF. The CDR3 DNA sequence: TGCGCCAGCAGCCCGTTCGGGACAGGGTATAGGGGCTCCTACGAGCAGTACTTC.

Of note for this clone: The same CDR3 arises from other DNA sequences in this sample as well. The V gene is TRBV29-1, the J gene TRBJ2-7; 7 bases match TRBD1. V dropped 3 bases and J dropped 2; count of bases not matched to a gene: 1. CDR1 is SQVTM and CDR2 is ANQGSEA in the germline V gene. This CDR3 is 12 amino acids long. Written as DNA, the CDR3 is TGCAGCGTTGAGGACAGGACCTACGAGCAGTACTTC. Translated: CSVEDRTYEQYF.

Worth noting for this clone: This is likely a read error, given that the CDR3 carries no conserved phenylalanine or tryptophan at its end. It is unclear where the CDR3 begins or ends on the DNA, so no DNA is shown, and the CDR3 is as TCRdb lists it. This CDR3 reads CASSLIKVVWDK. The J gene is TRBJ1-1, the V gene TRBV7-6; TRBD1, as called in the table, went unchecked against the DNA. Germline CDR1 is SGHVS and CDR2 is FNYEAQ. The CDR3 contains 12 residues when both ends are counted.

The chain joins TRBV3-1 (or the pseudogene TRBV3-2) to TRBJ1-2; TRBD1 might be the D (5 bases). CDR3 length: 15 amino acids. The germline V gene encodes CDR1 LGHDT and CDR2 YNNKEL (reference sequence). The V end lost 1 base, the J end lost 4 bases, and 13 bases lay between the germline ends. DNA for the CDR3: TGTGCCAGCAGCCAAGTGGGATATGGGGCCTATGGCTACACCTTC. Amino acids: CASSQVGYGAYGYTF.

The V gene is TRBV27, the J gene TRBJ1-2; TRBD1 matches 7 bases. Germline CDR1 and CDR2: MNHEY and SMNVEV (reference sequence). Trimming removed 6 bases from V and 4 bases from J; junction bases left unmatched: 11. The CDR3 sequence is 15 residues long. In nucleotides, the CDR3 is TGTGCCAGCAGCCCAGCAGGGGGGCGCGTCTATGGCTACACCTTC. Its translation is CASSPAGGRVYGYTF.

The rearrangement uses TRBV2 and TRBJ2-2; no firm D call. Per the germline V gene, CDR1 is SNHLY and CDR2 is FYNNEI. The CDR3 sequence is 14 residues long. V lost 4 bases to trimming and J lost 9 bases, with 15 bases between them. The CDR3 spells CASSGPFTDRELFF. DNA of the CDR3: TGTGCCAGCAGTGGGCCCTTCACTGACAGGGAGCTGTTTTTT.

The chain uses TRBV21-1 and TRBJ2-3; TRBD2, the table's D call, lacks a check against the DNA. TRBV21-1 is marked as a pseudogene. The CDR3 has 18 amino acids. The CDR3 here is CASSPRVAGGPPTDTQYF. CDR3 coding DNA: TGTGCCAGCAGCCCCCGGGTAGCGGGGGGCCCCCCCACAGATACGCAGTATTTT.

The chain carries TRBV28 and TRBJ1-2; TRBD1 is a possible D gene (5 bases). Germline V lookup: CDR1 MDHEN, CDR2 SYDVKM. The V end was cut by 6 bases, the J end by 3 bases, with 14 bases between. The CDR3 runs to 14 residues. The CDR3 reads CASSPFGGDYGYTF. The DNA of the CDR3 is TGTGCCAGCAGCCCCTTCGGGGGGGACTATGGCTACACCTTC.

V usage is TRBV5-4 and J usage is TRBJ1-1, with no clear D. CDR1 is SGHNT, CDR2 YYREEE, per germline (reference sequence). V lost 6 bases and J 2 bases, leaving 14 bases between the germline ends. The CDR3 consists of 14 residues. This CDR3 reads CASTLLGGNTEAFF. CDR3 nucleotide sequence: TGTGCCAGCACCCTCCTTGGTGGCAACACTGAAGCTTTCTTT.

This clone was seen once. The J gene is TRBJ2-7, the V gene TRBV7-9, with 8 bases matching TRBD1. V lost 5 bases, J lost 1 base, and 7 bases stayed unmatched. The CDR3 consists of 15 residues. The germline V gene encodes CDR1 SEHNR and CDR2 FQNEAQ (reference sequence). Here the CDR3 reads CASSPGTGHSYEQYF. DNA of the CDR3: TGTGCCAGCAGCCCAGGGACAGGACATTCCTACGAGCAGTACTTC.

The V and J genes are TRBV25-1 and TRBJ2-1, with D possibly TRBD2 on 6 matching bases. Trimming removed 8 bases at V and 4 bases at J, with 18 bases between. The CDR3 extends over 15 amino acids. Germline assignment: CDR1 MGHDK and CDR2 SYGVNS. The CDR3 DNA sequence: TGTGCCAGCGCTCTAGCGTCGATCTCGTACAATGAGCAGTTCTTC. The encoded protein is CASALASISYNEQFF. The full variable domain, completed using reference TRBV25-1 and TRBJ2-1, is EADIYQTPRYLVIGTGKKITLECSQTMGHDKMYWYQQDPGMELHLIHYSYGVNSTEKGDLSSESTVSRIRTEHFPLTLESARPSHTSQYLCASALASISYNEQFFGPGTRLTVL.

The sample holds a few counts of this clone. Written as DNA, the CDR3 is TGTGCCAGCAGTTTTAATCGGGGAGGGCAGACAACTAATGAAAAACTGTTTTTT. This encodes CASSFNRGGQTTNEKLFF. The chain combines TRBV27 with TRBJ1-4; D gene unclear. There are 18 residues in the CDR3. V lost 3 bases to trimming and J lost 0 bases, with 17 bases between them. CDR1 is MNHEY, CDR2 SMNVEV, per germline (reference sequence). Using reference TRBV27 and TRBJ1-4 for the parts outside the CDR3, the full variable domain is EAQVTQNPRYLITVTGKKLTVTCSQNMNHEYMSWYRQDPGLGLRQIYYSMNVEVTDKGDVPEGYKVSRKEKRNFPLILESPSPNQTSLYFCASSFNRGGQTTNEKLFFGSGTQLSVL.

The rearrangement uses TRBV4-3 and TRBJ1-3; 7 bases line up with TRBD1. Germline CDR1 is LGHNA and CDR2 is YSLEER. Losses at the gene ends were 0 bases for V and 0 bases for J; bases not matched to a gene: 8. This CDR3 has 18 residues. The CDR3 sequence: CASSQETSRGVSGNTIYF. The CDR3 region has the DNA TGCGCCAGCAGCCAAGAGACGAGCAGGGGGGTCTCTGGAAACACCATATATTTT.

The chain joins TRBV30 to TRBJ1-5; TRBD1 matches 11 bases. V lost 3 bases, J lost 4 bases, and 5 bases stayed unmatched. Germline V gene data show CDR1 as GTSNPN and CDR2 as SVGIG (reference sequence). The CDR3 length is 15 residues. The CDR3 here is CAWRSGTGGNQPQHF. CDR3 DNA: TGTGCCTGGAGGTCCGGGACAGGGGGGAATCAGCCCCAGCATTTT.

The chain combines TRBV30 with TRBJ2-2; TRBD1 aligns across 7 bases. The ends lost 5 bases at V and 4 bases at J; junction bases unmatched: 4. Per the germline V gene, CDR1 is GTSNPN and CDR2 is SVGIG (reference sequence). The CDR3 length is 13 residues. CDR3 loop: CAWGGQLTGELFF. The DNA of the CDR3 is TGTGCCTGGGGGGGACAGCTCACCGGGGAGCTGTTTTTT.

CDR3 region: CASSLMGAGLRLQPQHF. For the CDR3, the DNA is TGTGCCAGCAGCTTAATGGGGGCCGGCTTAAGATTGCAGCCCCAGCATTTT. The chain recombines TRBV7-2 with TRBJ1-5; D perhaps matches TRBD1 (6 bases). Per germline, CDR1 SGHTA and CDR2 FQGNSA. The CDR3 loop spans 17 amino acids. Trimming shortened V by 2 bases and J by 7 bases, and 21 bases separated the two germline ends.

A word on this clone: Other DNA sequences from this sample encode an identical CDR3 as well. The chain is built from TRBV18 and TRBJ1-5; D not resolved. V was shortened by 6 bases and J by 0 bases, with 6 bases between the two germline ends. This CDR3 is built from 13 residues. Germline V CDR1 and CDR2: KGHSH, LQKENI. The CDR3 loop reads CASSPNSNQPQHF. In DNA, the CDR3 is TGTGCCAGCTCCCCCAATAGCAATCAGCCCCAGCATTTT.